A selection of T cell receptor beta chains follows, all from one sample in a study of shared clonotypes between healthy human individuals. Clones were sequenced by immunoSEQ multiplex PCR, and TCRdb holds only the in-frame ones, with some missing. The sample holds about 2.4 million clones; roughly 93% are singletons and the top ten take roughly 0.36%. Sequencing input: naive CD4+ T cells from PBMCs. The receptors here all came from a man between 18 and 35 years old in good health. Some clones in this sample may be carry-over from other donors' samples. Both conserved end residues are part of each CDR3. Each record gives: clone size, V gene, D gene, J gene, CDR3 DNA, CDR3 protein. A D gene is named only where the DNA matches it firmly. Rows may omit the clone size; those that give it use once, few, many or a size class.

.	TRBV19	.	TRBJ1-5	TGTGCCAGTAGCCGGACCTCGAGAGTCGACCAGCCCCAGCATTTT	CASSRTSRVDQPQHF
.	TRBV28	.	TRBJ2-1	TGTGCCAGCAGTCCCCCTCCGCTGGCCTACAATGAGCAGTTCTTC	CASSPPPLAYNEQFF
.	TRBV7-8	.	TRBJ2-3	TGTGCCAGCAGCTTAGCGGTGGGGCCCACAGATACGCAGTATTTT	CASSLAVGPTDTQYF
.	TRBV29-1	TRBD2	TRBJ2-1	TGCAGCGTTGGCAAGAACCTGGGGGGGAATGAGCAGTTCTTC	CSVGKNLGGNEQFF
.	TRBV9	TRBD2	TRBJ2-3	TGTGCCAGCAGCGCCTTTGGGGGCGGACTAGCGGGAGAATCGGGAGATACGCAGTATTTT	CASSAFGGGLAGESGDTQYF
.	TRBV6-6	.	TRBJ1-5	TGTGCCAGCAGTTACTTTGGGGGGCAAAGCAATCAGCCCCAGCATTTT	CASSYFGGQSNQPQHF
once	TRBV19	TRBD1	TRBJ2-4	TGTGCCAGTAGTGACAACCGGGACAGGGGCTTCAGAGACATTCAGTACTTC	CASSDNRDRGFRDIQYF
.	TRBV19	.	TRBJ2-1	TGTGCCAGCGCCCTCCGCCGGAGATCGGTCGATGAGCAGTTCTTC	CASALRRRSVDEQFF
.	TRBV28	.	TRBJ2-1	TGTGCCAGCAGTTCGGGTGGGAGTGGGAATGAGCAGTTCTTC	CASSSGGSGNEQFF
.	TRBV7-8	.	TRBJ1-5	TGTGCCAGCAGCTTACGGTCGGGGAATCGCGGCAATCAGCCCCAGCATTTT	CASSLRSGNRGNQPQHF
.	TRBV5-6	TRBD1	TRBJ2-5	TGTGCCAGCAGCTTGAGAGGACAGGGCCAAGAGACCCAGTACTTC	CASSLRGQGQETQYF
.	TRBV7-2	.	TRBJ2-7	TGTGCCAGCAGCTTAGCGCTAACTTCCAGCGAGCAGTACTTC	CASSLALTSSEQYF
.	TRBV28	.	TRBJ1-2	TGTGCCAGCAGCCTCGGGACTTTCATTGGCTACACCTTC	CASSLGTFIGYTF
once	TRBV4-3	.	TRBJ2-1	TGCGCCAGCAGCCAGGCAATGGGGGGCTGGGGCAATGAGCAGTTCTTC	CASSQAMGGWGNEQFF
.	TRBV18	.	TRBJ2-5	TGTGCCAGCTCATCCCTATCACAGACCCAAGAGACCCAGTACTTC	CASSSLSQTQETQYF
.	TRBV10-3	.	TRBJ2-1	TGTGCCATCAGTGAGTCGACGTACAATGAGCAGTTCTTC	CAISESTYNEQFF
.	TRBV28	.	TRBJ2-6	TGTGCCAGCAGCCGGCCAGGGGGGGCCAACGTCCTGACTTTC	CASSRPGGANVLTF
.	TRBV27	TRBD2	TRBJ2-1	TGTGCCAGCAGTCACTCGGGACTAGCGTCCAATGAGCAGTTCTTC	CASSHSGLASNEQFF
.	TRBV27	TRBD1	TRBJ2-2	TGTGCCAGCAGTCCCCGAACAGGGGTCAACACCAGGGAGCTGTTTTTT	CASSPRTGVNTRELFF
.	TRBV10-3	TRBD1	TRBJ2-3	TGTGCCATCAGAACAGGGGTAGATACGCAGTATTTT	CAIRTGVDTQYF
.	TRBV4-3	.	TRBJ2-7	TGCGCCAGCAGCCAGGGGGCCGGGCTAGCGACGAACTACGAGCAGTACTTC	CASSQGAGLATNYEQYF
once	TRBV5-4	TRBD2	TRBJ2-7	TGTGCCAGCAGCTCGAGAACTAGCGGGATTGTCGAGCAGTACTTC	CASSSRTSGIVEQYF
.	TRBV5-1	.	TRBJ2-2	TGCGCCAGCAGCTTGGGGAGAATGAACACCGGGGAGCTGTTTTTT	CASSLGRMNTGELFF
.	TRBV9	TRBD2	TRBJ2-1	TGTGCCAGCAGCGTAGCTCTCGCGGGAGAGTACAATGAGCAGTTCTTC	CASSVALAGEYNEQFF
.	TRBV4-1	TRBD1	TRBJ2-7	TGCGCCAGCAGCCAAGAAGCGCGGACAGGGGGCATCTACGAGCAGTACTTC	CASSQEARTGGIYEQYF
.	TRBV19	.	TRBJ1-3	TGTGCCAGTAGTGCCGGCCGTCCTCTCTCTGGAAACACCATATATTTT	CASSAGRPLSGNTIYF
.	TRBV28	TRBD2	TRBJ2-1	TGTGCCAGCAGTTTCTTAGCGGGAAGGGGCAATGAGCAGTTCTTC	CASSFLAGRGNEQFF
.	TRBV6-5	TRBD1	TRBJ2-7	TGTGCCAGCAGTCCACGACAGGGGGCCTTTTACGAGCAGTACTTC	CASSPRQGAFYEQYF
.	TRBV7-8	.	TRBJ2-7	TGTGCCAGCAGCCCCCGTGGGGGTAGCTTCCACGAGCAGTACTTC	CASSPRGGSFHEQYF
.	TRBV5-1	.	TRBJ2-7	TGCGCCAGCAGCTGGACCGGATTAGACGAGCAGTACTTC	CASSWTGLDEQYF
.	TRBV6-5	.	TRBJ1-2	TGTGCCAGCAGTTACTCGATCAGGGGCGACTATGGCTACACCTTC	CASSYSIRGDYGYTF
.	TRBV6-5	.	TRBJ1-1	TGTGCCAGCAGTTACTCGAGCCGGCAAAAAGCTTTCTTT	CASSYSSRQKAFF
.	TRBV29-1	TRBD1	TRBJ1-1	TGCAGCGTGGACAGGGTTCTATCCTCTGAAGCTTTCTTT	CSVDRVLSSEAFF
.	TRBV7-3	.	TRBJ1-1	TGTGCCAGCAGCTCCAGGCCGGGGACTGAAGCTTTCTTT	CASSSRPGTEAFF
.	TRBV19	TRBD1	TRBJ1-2	TGTGCCAGTAGGCCACAAGGGGGCTCTGGGGGCTACACCTTC	CASRPQGGSGGYTF
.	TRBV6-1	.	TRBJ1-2	TGTGCCGGCGCAGGGGTAGGGTCTAACTATGGCTACACCTTC	CAGAGVGSNYGYTF